This T cell receptor (beta chain) stems from a study of CD8 T cells in ankylosing spondylitis. Study findings and constraints: Relatively scarce in peripheral blood, disease-linked clones were CD8+. Matched ankylosing spondylitis synovial fluid reportedly showed significant enrichment of disease-linked clones. What appeared characteristic of ankylosing spondylitis blood was a TCR beta motif of several highly homologous variants.

TCRdb reprocessed the 5' RACE reads via MiXCR and lists one record per CDR3 protein. The sample carries about 340,000 distinct CDR3 sequences, roughly 14% recorded once. The CDR3 has 17 residues. Germline trimming cut 4 bases from V and 7 bases from J; bases unmatched to any gene: 10. This clonotype was recorded a few times. Its antigen is currently unknown. The TCR sequence derives from a male donor with ankylosing spondylitis or in good health (not recorded which). The sample taken for sequencing was blood, either unsorted or a sorted T cell fraction (not recorded which). V gene TRBV12-3 or TRBV12-4 combines with J gene TRBJ2-2, with 12 positions matching TRBD1. The CDR3 DNA is TGTGCCAGCAGTTCACCTCCGGGACAGGGGGCTGGCGGGGAGCTGTTTTTT. It codes for CASSSPPGQGAGGELFF.